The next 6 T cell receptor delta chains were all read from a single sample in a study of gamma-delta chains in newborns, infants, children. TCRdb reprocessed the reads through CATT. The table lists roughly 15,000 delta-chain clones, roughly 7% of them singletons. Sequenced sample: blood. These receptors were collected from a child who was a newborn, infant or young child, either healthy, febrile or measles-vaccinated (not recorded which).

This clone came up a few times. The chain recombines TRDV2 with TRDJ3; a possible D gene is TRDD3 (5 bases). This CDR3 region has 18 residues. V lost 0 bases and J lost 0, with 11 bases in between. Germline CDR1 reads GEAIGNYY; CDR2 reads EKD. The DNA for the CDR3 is TGTGCCTGTGACACCGCCTGGGAAAGCTCCTGGGACACCCGACAGATGTTTTTC. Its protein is CACDTAWESSWDTRQMFF.

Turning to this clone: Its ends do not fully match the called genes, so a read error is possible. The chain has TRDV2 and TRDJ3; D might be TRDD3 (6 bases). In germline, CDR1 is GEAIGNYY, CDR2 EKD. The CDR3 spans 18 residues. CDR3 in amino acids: CACEFIGGSSWDARQVFF. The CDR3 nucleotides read TGTGCCTGTGAGTTTATTGGGGGGAGCTCCTGGGACGCCCGACAGGTGTTTTTC.

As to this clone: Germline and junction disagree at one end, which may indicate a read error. The CDR3 nucleotides are TGTGCCTGTGACAATACTGGGGGGCCGAGCTCCTGGGGCACCCGACAGGTGTTTTTC. This codes for CACDNTGGPSSWGTRQVFF. The chain recombines TRDV2 with TRDJ3; 8 bases fit TRDD3. Germline V gene sequence: CDR1 GEAIGNYY, CDR2 EKD. The CDR3 sequence is 19 residues long.

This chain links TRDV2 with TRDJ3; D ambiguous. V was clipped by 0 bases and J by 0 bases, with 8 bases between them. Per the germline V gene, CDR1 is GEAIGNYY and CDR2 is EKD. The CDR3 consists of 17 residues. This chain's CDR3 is CACDTVCGSWDTRQMFF. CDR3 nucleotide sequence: TGTGCCTGTGACACCGTTTGTGGCTCCTGGGACACCCGACAGATGTTTTTC.

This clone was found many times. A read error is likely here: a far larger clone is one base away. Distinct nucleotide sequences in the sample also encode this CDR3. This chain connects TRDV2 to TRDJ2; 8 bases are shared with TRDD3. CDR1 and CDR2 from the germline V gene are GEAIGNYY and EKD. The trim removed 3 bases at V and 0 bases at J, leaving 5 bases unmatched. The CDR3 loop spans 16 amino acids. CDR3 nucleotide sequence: TGTGCCTGTGACGTACTGGGGGCTACTTTGACAGCACAACTCTTCTTT. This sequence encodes CACDVLGATLTAQLFF.

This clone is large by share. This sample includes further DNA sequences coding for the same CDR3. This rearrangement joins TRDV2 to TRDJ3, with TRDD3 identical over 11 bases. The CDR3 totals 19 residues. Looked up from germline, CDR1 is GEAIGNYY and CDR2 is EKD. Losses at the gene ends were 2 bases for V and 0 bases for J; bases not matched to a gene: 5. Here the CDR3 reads CACDKVLGDSSWDTRQMFF. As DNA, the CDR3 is TGTGCCTGTGACAAAGTACTGGGGGATAGCTCCTGGGACACCCGACAGATGTTTTTC.